Given below is one T cell receptor beta chain in context. The antigen remains unidentified. The PCR ran on 60 Vbeta and 13 Jbeta primers. Clones were sequenced by immunoSEQ multiplex PCR, and TCRdb holds only the in-frame ones, with some missing. The sample lists 150,000 to 200,000 clones, roughly 80% occurring once. This sample is part of a study of cytomegalovirus exposure and HLA in healthy donors. Healthy bone marrow donors supplied every sample. Despite likely unrecorded immune exposures, the donors were nominally healthy at the time of sampling. Study-level points and caveats: As a later analysis revealed, most CMV-associated TCR beta chains appeared HLA-restricted.

Sequencing was carried out using PBMCs. This receptor was identified in a woman aged 45-65 years in good health and CMV-seronegative.

CDR3 amino acids: CASSATGEVSEQFF. The CDR3 DNA sequence: TGCGCCAGCAGTGCAACGGGAGAGGTGTCTGAGCAGTTCTTC. The gene calls are TRBV10-2 and TRBJ2-1, with D perhaps TRBD2 (6 bases). Germline V lookup: CDR1 WSHSY, CDR2 SAAADI. The germline V and J ends were trimmed by 4 bases and 9 bases, with 16 bases remaining between them. CDR3 length: 14 amino acids.